These 30 T cell receptor beta chains originate from one sample sequenced in a study of T-cell reconstitution after alpha-beta-depleted transplantation in children. Preparation of the TCRbeta library used unique molecular identifiers. TCRdb passed the PCR reads through MiXCR, listing each CDR3 protein once. The top ten clones hold around 0.76% of a sample with approximately 630,000 distinct CDR3 sequences, approximately 14% of them seen once. Here the sequenced sample was PBMCs, taken before TCRalphabeta/CD19-depleted stem cell transplant. Receptors were obtained from a girl aged 2 to 9 with congenital amegakaryocytic thrombocytopenia, due to receive a stem cell transplant.

This clonotype has more than one count but fewer than ten. This sequence joins TRBV20-1 and TRBJ1-1; a weak D match, TRBD1 (6 bases). From germline, CDR1 is DFQATT and CDR2 SNEGSKA (reference sequence). V lost 4 bases to trimming and J lost 1 base, with 13 bases between them. CDR3 length equals 14 residues. CDR3 protein: CSAKVGHPNTEAFF. CDR3 sequence (DNA): TGCAGTGCTAAAGTGGGACACCCGAACACTGAAGCTTTCTTT.

This chain joins TRBV28 and TRBJ1-4; D ambiguous. The CDR3 extends over 16 amino acids. V was shortened by 4 bases and J by 7 bases, with 19 bases between the two germline ends. Germline V gene sequence: CDR1 MDHEN, CDR2 SYDVKM. CDR3 amino acids: CASSSGEAASFEKLFF. The CDR3 bases are TGTGCCAGCAGTTCTGGGGAAGCGGCCTCTTTTGAAAAACTGTTTTTT.

This clonotype occurred a few times. The chain joins TRBV29-1 to TRBJ1-1, with TRBD1 matching over 8 bases. The CDR3 covers 12 residues. The ends lost 5 bases at V and 7 bases at J; junction bases unmatched: 6. The germline CDR1 and CDR2 sequences are SQVTM and ANQGSEA. The CDR3 reads CSVQDRVVEAFF. DNA for the CDR3: TGCAGCGTTCAGGACAGGGTGGTTGAAGCTTTCTTT.

This clonotype was counted at least ten times. This chain connects TRBV29-1 to TRBJ2-3, with D unclear. The V gene's germline CDR1 is SQVTM and CDR2 ANQGSEA. Trimming removed 3 bases at V and 0 bases at J, with 10 bases between. This CDR3 region has 14 residues. CDR3 sequence: CSVDLVYSTDTQYF. CDR3 nucleotides: TGCAGCGTTGACCTGGTTTATAGCACAGATACGCAGTATTTT.

This clonotype occurred many times. Relative to the germline gene, one junction end is altered; a read error may explain this. The rearrangement uses TRBV7-8 and TRBJ2-7, with 9 positions matching TRBD2. The CDR3 has 13 amino acids. The germline V gene has CDR1 SGHVS and CDR2 FQNEAQ. In nucleotides, the CDR3 is TGTGCCAGCAGCCTAGCGGGATATTACGAGCAGTACTTC. Amino acids: CASSLAGYYEQYF.

This clonotype was observed many times. J is TRBJ2-2 and V is TRBV5-1, with D possibly being TRBD2 (6 bases). Per the germline V gene, CDR1 is SGHRS and CDR2 is YFSETQ. V lost 4 bases and J lost 6, with 22 bases in between. The CDR3 covers 17 residues. Here the CDR3 DNA reads TGCGCCAGCAGCCTCTCGACTAGTTTCCCCAACCCCGGGGAGCTGTTTTTT. Amino acids: CASSLSTSFPNPGELFF.

The V call is TRBV10-3, the J call TRBJ2-1; the D gene is possibly TRBD1 (5 bases). Per germline, CDR1 ENHRY and CDR2 SYGVKD. This CDR3 comprises 16 residues. The ends were cut back, 3 bases at V and 4 bases at J, with 16 bases in the middle. The CDR3 DNA reads TGTGCCATCAGTGATCCAGTTCGCGGACAATACAATGAGCAGTTCTTC. This translates into CAISDPVRGQYNEQFF.

This clonotype showed up just a few times. The genes are TRBV7-6 and TRBJ2-7, with 11 positions matching TRBD2. The CDR3 covers 17 residues. Germline trimming cut 1 base from V and 0 bases from J; bases unmatched to any gene: 5. Germline V gene data show CDR1 as SGHVS and CDR2 as FNYEAQ. CDR3 nucleotides: TGTGCCAGCAGCTTAGAGCCTCTAGCGGGAGGCTCCTACGAGCAGTACTTC. This sequence encodes CASSLEPLAGGSYEQYF.

This clonotype was found many times. The chain carries TRBV27 and TRBJ2-5; D is perhaps TRBD1 or TRBD2 (5 bases each). From germline, CDR1 is MNHEY and CDR2 SMNVEV (reference sequence). The V and J ends lost 5 bases and 5 bases respectively, with 15 bases between them. The CDR3 has 14 residues. The CDR3 spells CASSPWDGHETQYF. In DNA, the CDR3 is TGTGCCAGCAGTCCCTGGGACGGCCATGAGACCCAGTACTTC.

Notes on this clonotype: Being one base from a much bigger clone, this may be a read error. The rearrangement links TRBV20-1 to TRBJ2-7, with a tentative D call TRBD2 (6 bases). The CDR3 runs 15 residues. The V end lost 1 base, the J end lost 0 bases, and 13 bases lay between the germline ends. Per the germline V gene, CDR1 is DFQATT and CDR2 is SNEGSKA (reference sequence). The CDR3 DNA reads TGCAGTGCTAGAGTTCTAGCTAGCGACTCCTACGAGCAGTACTTC. It translates to CSARVLASDSYEQYF.

There are a few counts of this clonotype. This rearrangement joins TRBV30 to TRBJ2-7; 9 nucleotides match TRBD2. The CDR3 runs 15 residues. Germline CDR1 is GTSNPN and CDR2 is SVGIG (reference sequence). The V and J ends lost 1 base and 3 bases, in that order; junction bases with no gene match: 7. The CDR3: CAWSGIAGEGYEQYF. DNA of the CDR3: TGTGCCTGGAGTGGTATAGCGGGAGAGGGCTACGAGCAGTACTTC.

The V and J genes are TRBV11-2 and TRBJ2-7; 8 positions match TRBD2. Germline CDR1 reads SGHAT; CDR2 reads FQNNGV. V trimming: 5 bases; J trimming: 1 base; junction bases outside the gene matches: 7. There are 15 residues in the CDR3. CDR3 nucleotide sequence: TGTGCCAGCAGCCACGGACTAGCCGGTTCCTACGAGCAGTACTTC. It encodes CASSHGLAGSYEQYF.

This clonotype was detected many times. The chain uses TRBV7-9 and TRBJ1-1; unclear D gene. Between the trimmed V and J ends, which lost 0 bases and 3 bases, there was a span of 8 bases. Germline lookup yields CDR1 SEHNR and CDR2 FQNEAQ (reference sequence). The CDR3 runs to 14 residues. CDR3 bases: TGTGCCAGCAGCTTAGCTTCAGGATACACTGAAGCTTTCTTT. Protein: CASSLASGYTEAFF. Combining the CDR3 with reference TRBV7-9 and TRBJ1-1 gives the whole variable domain DTGVSQNPRHKITKRGQNVTFRCDPISEHNRLYWYRQTLGQGPEFLTYFQNEAQLEKSRLLSDRFSAERPKGSFSTLEIQRTEQGDSAMYLCASSLASGYTEAFFGQGTRLTVV.

Written as DNA, the CDR3 is TGTGCCAGCAGTTTAGAGGGGGTCGGGACAGGGGGCCGAAGCAATCAGCCCCAGCATTTT. It codes for CASSLEGVGTGGRSNQPQHF. The rearrangement joins TRBV12-3 or TRBV12-4 to TRBJ1-5, with 12 bases lining up with TRBD1. The CDR3 has 20 amino acids. V gave up 1 base and J gave up 1 base; unmatched junction bases: 11.

The chain uses TRBV7-6 and TRBJ1-1; no clear D. CDR1 and CDR2 (germline): SGHVS, FNYEAQ. The CDR3 length is 14 residues. The V gene lost 4 bases and the J gene lost 3 bases, with 12 bases spanning the gap. The CDR3 loop is CASSWLNADTEAFF. The CDR3 nucleotides are TGTGCCAGCAGCTGGCTCAACGCGGACACTGAAGCTTTCTTT.

This clonotype has only a few counts. The V call is TRBV30, the J call TRBJ2-1; 7 bases line up with TRBD2. The CDR3 extends over 14 amino acids. V lost 2 bases, J lost 5 bases, and 6 bases stayed unmatched. The germline CDR1 and CDR2 sequences are GTSNPN and SVGIG (reference sequence). The CDR3 loop is CAWSLAGLHNEQFF. The CDR3 nucleotides read TGTGCCTGGAGTCTCGCGGGACTACACAATGAGCAGTTCTTC.

This clonotype was detected ten times or more. CDR3 sequence: CASSLAESGEQFF. DNA of the CDR3: TGCGCCAGCAGCTTGGCCGAGTCTGGTGAGCAGTTCTTC. This chain joins TRBV5-1 and TRBJ2-1; unclear D gene. Trimming took off 0 bases at V and 9 bases at J, with 10 bases between the two ends. Germline V lookup: CDR1 SGHRS, CDR2 YFSETQ. CDR3 length equals 13 residues.

The chain combines TRBV7-8 with TRBJ2-7; TRBD2 agrees at 13 bases. J gave up 0 bases and V 5 bases, and 4 bases lay outside the gene matches. Looked up from germline, CDR1 is SGHVS and CDR2 is FQNEAQ. The CDR3 is 16 residues long. The CDR3 loop reads CASSQTSGRASYEQYF. The CDR3 bases are TGTGCCAGCAGCCAAACTAGCGGGAGGGCCTCCTACGAGCAGTACTTC.

The table lists this clonotype with many counts. The chain has TRBV5-1 and TRBJ2-1, with a weak D call TRBD2 (5 bases). This CDR3 contains 12 residues. Trimming cost V 0 bases and J 10 bases, with 8 bases left between them. Germline V gene lookup returns CDR1 SGHRS and CDR2 YFSETQ. The CDR3 loop is CASSLEREEQFF. CDR3 in DNA: TGCGCCAGCAGCTTGGAAAGGGAGGAGCAGTTCTTC.

This clonotype was picked up a small number of times. The chain recombines TRBV7-3 with TRBJ2-5; D not resolved. This CDR3 region has 13 residues. Germline loops: CDR1 SGHTA, CDR2 FQGTGA. V lost 4 bases, J lost 5 bases, and 11 bases lay in between. In DNA form, the CDR3 reads TGTGCCAGCAGCTCCCAGAACGATGAGACCCAGTACTTC. This sequence encodes CASSSQNDETQYF.

Many counts were recorded for this clonotype. CDR3 sequence: CASLRRGGNEQFF. The DNA for the CDR3 is TGTGCCAGCCTTAGAAGAGGGGGCAATGAGCAGTTCTTC. The gene calls are TRBV6-4 and TRBJ2-1, with a possible D match to TRBD1 (6 bases). The CDR3 is made up of 13 amino acids. Per the germline V gene, CDR1 is MRHNA and CDR2 is SNTAGT. The ends were cut back, 8 bases at V and 6 bases at J, with 14 bases in the middle.

This clonotype appeared a few times. The rearrangement joins TRBV7-8 to TRBJ2-1, with 13 bases aligning to TRBD2. CDR1 and CDR2 (germline): SGHVS, FQNEAQ. With V trimmed by 5 bases and J by 8 bases, 6 bases remained unmatched. This CDR3 spans 15 amino acids. This chain's CDR3 is CASSQLAGGTYEQFF. The DNA of the CDR3 is TGTGCCAGCAGCCAACTAGCGGGAGGGACTTATGAGCAGTTCTTC.

This clonotype appeared a few times. The chain carries TRBV28 and TRBJ2-3, with 11 bases fitting TRBD2. V gave up 6 bases and J gave up 8 bases; unmatched junction bases: 10. Per germline, CDR1 MDHEN and CDR2 SYDVKM. The CDR3 is made up of 15 amino acids. CDR3 residues: CASRVAGGPMSTQYF. The DNA of the CDR3 is TGTGCCAGCAGAGTAGCGGGAGGGCCGATGAGTACGCAGTATTTT.

This chain uses TRBV28 with TRBJ2-7; tentative D call: TRBD1 (5 bases). Germline V gene lookup returns CDR1 MDHEN and CDR2 SYDVKM. The CDR3 sequence is 12 residues long. V lost 7 bases and J lost 3, with 10 bases in between. The DNA for the CDR3 is TGTGCCAGCAATCAGGGCATCTACGAGCAGTACTTC. Translating gives CASNQGIYEQYF.

There are many counts of this clonotype. The chain combines TRBV20-1 with TRBJ2-7; the match to TRBD1 covers 7 bases. The CDR3 runs to 14 residues. V shed 3 bases, J shed 5 bases, and the junction held 10 bases outside the gene matches. Germline V gene sequence: CDR1 DFQATT, CDR2 SNEGSKA (reference sequence). The chain's CDR3 is CSASRQGEVDEQYF. The CDR3 coding sequence is TGCAGTGCTAGTCGACAGGGTGAAGTCGACGAGCAGTACTTC.

This clonotype was picked up many times. The J gene is TRBJ2-1, the V gene TRBV11-2; 10 bases fit TRBD2. Germline assignment: CDR1 SGHAT and CDR2 FQNNGV. The CDR3 is 15 residues long. Germline trimming cut 2 bases from V and 8 bases from J; bases unmatched to any gene: 6. The CDR3 DNA sequence: TGTGCCAGCAGCTTAAAAGCGGGAGGGTGGGATGAGCAGTTCTTC. Protein: CASSLKAGGWDEQFF.

This clonotype occurred many times. The chain employs TRBV24-1 and TRBJ2-3; no reliable D call. Germline CDR1 reads KGHDR; CDR2 reads SFDVKD. V was shortened by 3 bases and J by 5 bases, with 11 bases between the two germline ends. This CDR3 comprises 14 residues. The CDR3 is CATSDGLPKDTQYF. The CDR3 nucleotides read TGTGCCACCAGTGATGGCCTTCCCAAAGATACGCAGTATTTT.

The V call is TRBV28, the J call TRBJ1-2, with D possibly TRBD1 on 6 matching bases. CDR3 size: 16 residues. V gave up 5 bases and J gave up 4 bases, with 20 bases separating them. Germline-derived CDR1 and CDR2 are MDHEN and SYDVKM. The CDR3 is CASSPDPGGLVYGYTF. The DNA of the CDR3 is TGTGCCAGCAGTCCAGACCCCGGGGGGCTGGTCTATGGCTACACCTTC.

This clonotype has a count of ten or more. The genes are TRBV20-1 and TRBJ2-7; TRBD1 matches at 9 bases. This CDR3 has 15 amino acids. The V segment lost 5 bases and the J segment 4 bases; nucleotides outside the gene matches: 12. The germline V gene has CDR1 DFQATT and CDR2 SNEGSKA (reference sequence). The CDR3 region is CSAQRNRGQGYEQYF. The CDR3 DNA reads TGCAGTGCTCAACGCAATCGGGGACAGGGATACGAGCAGTACTTC.

This clonotype was recorded at least ten times. The chain recombines TRBV7-8 with TRBJ1-4; D not resolved. Germline V CDR1 and CDR2: SGHVS, FQNEAQ. Trimming pared 2 bases from V and 4 bases from J, leaving 8 bases between. CDR3 length: 14 residues. CDR3: CASSLTQINEKLFF. The CDR3 DNA is TGTGCCAGCAGCTTAACACAGATTAATGAAAAACTGTTTTTT.